The source of this T cell receptor beta chain is a study of HIV-infected children after antiretroviral therapy interruption. Study-wide context: Most participating children were previously exposed to EBV and CMV.

As for treatment: PENTA 11 planned treatment interruption arm or continuous ART arm. At least ten counts were recorded for this clonotype. The J segment lost 7 bases and the V segment lost 6 bases, leaving 2 bases of the junction unmatched. The CDR3 runs to 13 residues. Germline lookup yields CDR1 MRHNA and CDR2 SNTAGT. The TCR library was built from RNA with a 3' RACE protocol and unique molecular identifiers. TCRdb re-analysed the 3' RACE reads in MiXCR, keeping a single row per CDR3 protein. The sample consists of more than 35,000 distinct CDR3 sequences, under 8% of them appearing once. J is TRBJ1-4 and V is TRBV6-4, with 10 bases identical to TRBD1. The sequenced sample was CD45RA+ CD4+ T cells from PBMCs, pooled from several time points, obtained from a donor given antiretroviral therapy, either interrupted or continuous. Specified subset: naive CD4+ CD45RA+ CD45RO- T cells. This receptor was obtained from a pool of human donors with HIV. CDR3 nucleotides: TGTGCCAGCAGCAGACAGGGGGCTGAAAAACTGTTTTTT. It encodes CASSRQGAEKLFF.